One and the same sample provided the 10 T cell receptor beta chains below, sequenced in a study of blood T cells in healthy people across ages. A second roughly 6 to 12 cycle PCR used barcoded and J-beta primers. MiXCR, run by TCRdb on the 5' RACE reads, gives a single entry per CDR3 protein. The table has more than 750,000 distinct CDR3 sequences, almost 30% seen once; the top ten hold roughly 10%. The same specimen was also included in a second study, on T cells of mothers and their children.

Material: blood. The receptors here all came from a woman aged 35 to 49 in good health.

The chain carries TRBV7-2 and TRBJ2-2; TRBD1 is a possible D gene (5 bases). Deletions cut 10 bases from V and 6 bases from J, with 18 bases between. The CDR3 totals 14 residues. The germline CDR1 and CDR2 sequences are SGHTA and FQGNSA. The CDR3 nucleotides are TGTGCCATTCGGGCAGGGTATTTGGCCGGGGAGCTGTTTTTT. This translates into CAIRAGYLAGELFF.

This clonotype was detected many times. A much bigger clone sits one base away, suggesting this may be a read error. J is TRBJ1-2 and V is TRBV5-4; 7 nucleotides align to TRBD1. The germline gives CDR1 SGHNT, CDR2 YYREEE (reference sequence). The V and J ends lost 3 bases and 4 bases, in that order; junction bases with no gene match: 3. This CDR3 has 13 residues. In DNA form, the CDR3 reads TGTGCCAGCAGCTCGACAGGGATCTATGGCTACACCTTC. This gives the protein CASSSTGIYGYTF.

The table lists this clonotype with a few counts. A read error may produce the germline difference seen at one junction end. The chain combines TRBV6-2 or TRBV6-3 with TRBJ2-7; D remains ambiguous. The CDR3 is made up of 15 amino acids. The V gene's germline CDR1 is MNHEY and CDR2 SVGEGT. CDR3 coding DNA: TGTGCCAGCAGTTACGTGTCTCAGAGGTCCTACGGGCAGTACTTC. Translated: CASSYVSQRSYGQYF.

The chain employs TRBV2 and TRBJ2-1; D may correspond to TRBD1 or TRBD2 (5 bases each). V was trimmed by 3 bases and J by 4 bases, leaving 13 bases between them. Germline V lookup: CDR1 SNHLY, CDR2 FYNNEI. This CDR3 comprises 15 residues. CDR3 coding DNA: TGTGCCAGCAGTGAGAGGGCAGGGACGTACAATGAGCAGTTCTTC. It yields the protein CASSERAGTYNEQFF.

This clonotype occurred a few times. The rearrangement joins TRBV5-1 to TRBJ2-5, with D possibly matching TRBD1 (5 bases). This CDR3 contains 14 residues. V was trimmed by 6 bases and J by 1 base, leaving 13 bases between them. The V gene's germline CDR1 is SGHRS and CDR2 YFSETQ. CDR3 coding DNA: TGCGCCAGCAACCTGCAGGGAAGCCAAGAGACCCAGTACTTC. As protein: CASNLQGSQETQYF.

Turning to this clonotype: A read error may produce the germline difference seen at one junction end. The V gene is TRBV7-9, the J gene TRBJ2-6; D gene ambiguous. Germline V gives CDR1 SEHNR, CDR2 FQNEAQ (reference sequence). The CDR3 runs 14 residues. CDR3 amino acids: CTSSLDVGANVLTF. The DNA of the CDR3 is TGTACCAGCAGCTTAGATGTTGGGGCCAACGTCCTGACTTTC.

The chain is built from TRBV15 and TRBJ1-2; D is unresolved. Germline V CDR1 and CDR2: LNHNV, YYDKDF (reference sequence). This CDR3 has 13 amino acids. V was clipped by 2 bases and J by 8 bases, with 12 bases between them. CDR3 nucleotide sequence: TGTGCCACCAGCAGAAGGACGGCACAAGGCTACACCTTC. This translates into CATSRRTAQGYTF.

In its sample, this clonotype was seen many times. V and J are TRBV28 and TRBJ2-5, with a tentative D call TRBD2 (5 bases). The V end lost 1 base, the J end lost 4 bases, and 10 bases lay between the germline ends. The CDR3 runs to 14 residues. CDR1 and CDR2 from the germline V gene are MDHEN and SYDVKM. The CDR3: CASSLSLAPETQYF. The CDR3 DNA reads TGTGCCAGCAGTTTATCCCTAGCCCCAGAGACCCAGTACTTC.

The V and J genes are TRBV12-3 or TRBV12-4 and TRBJ2-1; 14 bases line up with TRBD2. After removal of 5 bases from V and 0 bases from J, the junction contained 12 bases not matched to a gene. The CDR3 has 20 residues. In DNA, the CDR3 is TGTGCCAGCAGTCTCCGGACTAGCGGGGGGTTCCGATCCTCCTACAATGAGCAGTTCTTC. This gives the protein CASSLRTSGGFRSSYNEQFF.

This clonotype showed up just a few times. V gene TRBV2 combines with J gene TRBJ2-3; the D gene is possibly TRBD2 (5 bases). The CDR3 has 14 residues. Looked up from germline, CDR1 is SNHLY and CDR2 is FYNNEI. The V end was cut by 7 bases, the J end by 0 bases, with 11 bases between. This CDR3 is CASTLGGSTDTQYF. CDR3 DNA: TGTGCCAGCACCCTTGGCGGGAGCACAGATACGCAGTATTTT.